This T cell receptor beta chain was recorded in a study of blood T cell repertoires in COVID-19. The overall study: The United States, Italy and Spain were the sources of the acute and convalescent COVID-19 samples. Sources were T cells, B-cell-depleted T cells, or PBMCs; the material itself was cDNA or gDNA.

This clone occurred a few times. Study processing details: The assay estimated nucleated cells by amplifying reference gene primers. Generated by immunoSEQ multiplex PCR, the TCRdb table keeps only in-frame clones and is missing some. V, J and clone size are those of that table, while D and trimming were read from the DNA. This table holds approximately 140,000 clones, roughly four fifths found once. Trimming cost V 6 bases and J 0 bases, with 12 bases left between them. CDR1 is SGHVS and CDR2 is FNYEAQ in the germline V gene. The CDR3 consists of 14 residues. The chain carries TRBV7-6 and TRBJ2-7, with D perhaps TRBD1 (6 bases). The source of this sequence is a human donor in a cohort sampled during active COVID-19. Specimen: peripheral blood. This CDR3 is CASSATGNSYEQYF. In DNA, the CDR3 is TGTGCCAGCAGTGCTACAGGGAACTCCTACGAGCAGTACTTC.